This T cell receptor (beta chain) was sequenced in a study of T-cell memory formation after mild COVID-19. About the research overall: The two donors had largely donor-specific TCR clusters.

Germline CDR1 MGHRA, CDR2 YSYEKL. CDR3 length equals 13 residues. Trimming cost V 1 base and J 9 bases; bases outside gene matches: 3. The table lists this clonotype with a few counts. Its specificity is not known. TCRdb independently ran MiXCR on the 5' RACE reads; one entry per CDR3 protein. Among some 350,000 distinct CDR3 sequences listed, around 15% were seen once. Overall study results and limits: Shrinking CD4+ clones were chiefly CM and EM; CD8+ ones were chiefly EMRA. Clones that shrank (day 15 to 85) were balanced CD4/CD8, whereas later expanders leaned CD4+. Some clones that responded were present in memory (sampled pre-infection), which suggests cross-reactive memory joined.

The sequenced material came from PBMCs or a T cell subset sorted from them (not recorded which). V and J are TRBV4-1 and TRBJ2-1, with 7 bases fitting TRBD1. This receptor was obtained from a man aged 18 to 35 who had mild COVID-19 (a few samples of this study predate the infection). Cell type and time point are not known. In nucleotides, the CDR3 is TGCGCCAGCAGCCAAGGAGGGGGCAGTGAGCAGTTCTTC. This gives the protein CASSQGGGSEQFF.